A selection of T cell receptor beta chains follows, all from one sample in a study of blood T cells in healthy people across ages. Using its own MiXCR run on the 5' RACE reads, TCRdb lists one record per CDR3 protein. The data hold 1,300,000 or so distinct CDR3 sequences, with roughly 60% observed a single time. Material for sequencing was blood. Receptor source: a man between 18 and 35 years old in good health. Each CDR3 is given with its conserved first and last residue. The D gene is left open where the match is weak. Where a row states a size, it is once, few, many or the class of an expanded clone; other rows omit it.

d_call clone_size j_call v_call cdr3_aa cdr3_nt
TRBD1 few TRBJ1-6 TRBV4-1 CASSQDWRTGISPLHF TGCGCCAGCAGCCAAGATTGGCGGACAGGAATTTCACCCCTCCACTTT
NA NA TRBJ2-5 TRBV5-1 CASSQAAPQETQYF TGCGCCAGCAGTCAGGCGGCCCCCCAAGAGACCCAGTACTTC
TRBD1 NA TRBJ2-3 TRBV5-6 CASSLGQDLSDTQYF TGTGCCAGCAGCCTGGGACAGGATTTGTCAGATACGCAGTATTTT
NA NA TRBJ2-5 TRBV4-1 CVSSQGAGYQETQYF TGCGTCAGCAGCCAAGGGGCGGGGTACCAAGAGACCCAGTACTTC
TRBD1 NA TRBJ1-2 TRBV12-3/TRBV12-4 CASSLQGALDYGYTF TGTGCCAGCAGTTTACAGGGGGCGCTGGACTATGGCTACACCTTC
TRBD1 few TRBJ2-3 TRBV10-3 CAISEPDRSVGLGDTQYF TGTGCCATCAGTGAACCGGACAGGTCCGTGGGGCTAGGGGATACGCAGTATTTT
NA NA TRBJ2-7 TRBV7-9 CASTSTAYEQYF TGTGCCAGCACGTCGACCGCCTACGAGCAGTACTTC
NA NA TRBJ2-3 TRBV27 CASSLTSAPSTDTQYF TGTGCCAGCAGTCTCACAAGCGCCCCTAGCACAGATACGCAGTATTTT
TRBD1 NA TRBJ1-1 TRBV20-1 CSARLGQGFLTTEAFF TGCAGTGCTAGGCTTGGACAGGGGTTTTTAACCACTGAAGCTTTCTTT
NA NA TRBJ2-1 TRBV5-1 CASRPSSDEQFF TGCGCCAGCAGGCCCTCGTCCGATGAGCAGTTCTTC
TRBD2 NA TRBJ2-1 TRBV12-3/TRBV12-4 CASSQGTGRPIYNEQFF TGTGCCAGCAGTCAAGGTACCGGGAGGCCCATCTACAATGAGCAGTTCTTC
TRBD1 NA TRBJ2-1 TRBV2 CASRPGTGEVEQFF TGTGCCAGCAGACCCGGGACAGGGGAGGTTGAGCAGTTCTTC
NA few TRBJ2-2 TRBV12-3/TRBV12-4 CASSPRFAGFGGGELFF TGTGCCAGCAGTCCGCGGTTTGCCGGGTTCGGTGGCGGGGAGCTGTTTTTT
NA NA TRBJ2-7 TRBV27 CASSFGRTDEQYF TGTGCCAGCAGTTTCGGTAGAACCGACGAGCAGTACTTC
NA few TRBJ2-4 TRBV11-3 CASSSLTGPGIQYF TGTGCCAGCAGCTCCCTAACAGGGCCGGGCATTCAGTACTTC
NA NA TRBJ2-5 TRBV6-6 CASLPTHLKETQYF TGTGCCAGCCTACCAACGCACCTGAAAGAGACCCAGTACTTC
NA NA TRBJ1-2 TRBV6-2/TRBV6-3 CASSWGQQYTF TGTGCCAGCAGTTGGGGACAACAATACACCTTC
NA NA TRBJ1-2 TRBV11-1 CASSLGTTYGYTF TGTGCCAGCAGCTTGGGGACGACGTATGGCTACACCTTC
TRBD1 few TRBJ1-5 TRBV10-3 CAISLDRGNQPQHF TGTGCCATCAGTCTGGACAGGGGCAATCAGCCCCAGCATTTT
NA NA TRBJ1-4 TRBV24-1 CATSDPTSVEEKLFF TGTGCCACCAGTGACCCGACTTCGGTTGAGGAAAAACTGTTTTTT